This T cell receptor (beta chain) originates from a study of blood T cell repertoires in COVID-19. Method: immunoSEQ multiplex PCR; TCRdb's copy keeps in-frame clones and lacks some. Altogether more than 350,000 clones are present, more than 70% being singletons, with the ten largest covering 1.4% to 1.5%. The CDR3 length is 16 residues. Germline V gene sequence: CDR1 MDHEN, CDR2 SYDVKM. Trimming stripped 3 bases from V and 0 bases from J, with 14 bases between. This clone has only one observation. Sequencing used PBMCs or T cells enriched from blood (not recorded which). The chain is built from TRBV28 and TRBJ1-2; the D is unclear. The clonotype comes from a woman between 18 and 29 years old who had been exposed to COVID-19. The CDR3 reads CASSFEAAFSNYGYTF. The CDR3 DNA follows: TGTGCCAGCAGTTTTGAAGCCGCGTTCTCTAACTATGGCTACACCTTC.